The 21 T cell receptor beta chains below come from one sample, sequenced in a study of PD-1 blockade in classical Hodgkin lymphoma. Indicated time point: cycle 4 day 1 (C4D1), after five to seven weeks of nivolumab. Each patient's relapse followed autologous stem cell transplantation, and brentuximab vedotin exposure varied. Libraries were prepared by immunoSEQ multiplex PCR; TCRdb keeps only in-frame clonotypes and omits some of them. Altogether tens of thousands of clones are present, more than 80% being singletons, with the ten largest covering approximately 15%. The source was peripheral blood mononuclear cells (PBMCs), collected before the fourth cycle of nivolumab. These receptors were obtained from a human donor with classical Hodgkin lymphoma.

For this clone: The sample contains more than one DNA sequence encoding this CDR3. CDR3 sequence reads: CASSRSGSTDTQYF. The CDR3 bases are TGTGCCAGCAGCCGCAGCGGGAGCACAGATACGCAGTATTTT. The chain has TRBV7-3 and TRBJ2-3; the D gene is possibly TRBD2 (6 bases). Trimming stripped 5 bases from V and 0 bases from J, with 9 bases between. The germline V gene has CDR1 SGHTA and CDR2 FQGTGA. CDR3 size: 14 residues.

This chain connects TRBV6-4 to TRBJ1-2; 7 nucleotides line up with TRBD1. The CDR3 spans 14 residues. J lost 2 bases, V lost 5 bases, and 5 bases had no gene match. Germline V lookup: CDR1 MRHNA, CDR2 SNTAGT. The CDR3 reads CASSPGQANYGYTF. CDR3 nucleotide sequence: TGTGCCAGCAGTCCAGGACAGGCGAACTATGGCTACACCTTC.

The chain joins TRBV6-1 to TRBJ2-4; tentatively, D is TRBD2 (5 bases). The V end was cut by 2 bases, the J end by 8 bases, with 13 bases between. Germline-derived CDR1 and CDR2 are MNHNS and SASEGT. CDR3 length equals 14 residues. The DNA for the CDR3 is TGTGCCAGCAGTGAATCGGGAATTGGACACATTCAGTACTTC. Translation gives CASSESGIGHIQYF.

The chain employs TRBV4-3 and TRBJ2-2; TRBD2 matches at 13 bases. This CDR3 comprises 17 residues. The junction had 5 bases not matched to a gene; V was cut back by 1 base and J by 6 bases. CDR1 LGHNA and CDR2 YSLEER come from the germline V gene. CDR3 sequence (DNA): TGCGCCAGCAGCCAAGGGACTAGCGGGAGTCAACCCGGGGAGCTGTTTTTT. Encoded protein: CASSQGTSGSQPGELFF.

V gene TRBV7-7 combines with J gene TRBJ2-5; the match to TRBD1 covers 8 bases. CDR1 and CDR2 from the germline V gene are SSHAT and FNYEAQ (reference sequence). CDR3 length: 15 amino acids. Trimming at V came to 5 bases and at J to 1 base, leaving 6 bases not matched to a gene. The CDR3 sequence: CASSRNTGGQETQYF. The CDR3, as DNA: TGTGCCAGCAGCCGGAATACAGGGGGCCAAGAGACCCAGTACTTC.

This clone occurred once. The rearrangement joins TRBV7-2 to TRBJ2-1; 11 nucleotides agree with TRBD2. The CDR3 has 17 amino acids. Germline V gene lookup returns CDR1 SGHTA and CDR2 FQGNSA. The junction had 9 bases not matched to a gene; V was cut back by 4 bases and J by 4 bases. In nucleotides, the CDR3 is TGTGCCAGCAGCTCCTTCCCGGGACTAGCGGTTTACAATGAGCAGTTCTTC. Its protein is CASSSFPGLAVYNEQFF.

This clone has just one count. The rearrangement links TRBV4-2 to TRBJ2-7; TRBD2 agrees at 12 bases. With V trimmed by 1 base and J by 4 bases, 8 bases remained unmatched. The CDR3 totals 17 residues. Germline assignment: CDR1 LGHNA and CDR2 YNFKEQ. CDR3 sequence: CASSQGLAGGVPYEQYF. The CDR3 nucleotides are TGTGCCAGCAGCCAAGGCCTAGCGGGAGGGGTGCCGTACGAGCAGTACTTC.

The rearrangement uses TRBV11-2 and TRBJ2-3; D might be TRBD1 or TRBD2, each matching 5 bases. The V end lost 7 bases, the J end lost 0 bases, and 8 bases lay between the germline ends. Germline V gives CDR1 SGHAT, CDR2 FQNNGV. CDR3 length: 13 residues. The DNA for the CDR3 is TGTGCCAGCATGGGGGTTAGCACAGATACGCAGTATTTT. Translation: CASMGVSTDTQYF.

This chain links TRBV30 with TRBJ2-3; D ambiguous. The CDR3 covers 11 residues. Trimming pared 5 bases from V and 5 bases from J, leaving 8 bases between. CDR1 is GTSNPN, CDR2 SVGIG, per germline (reference sequence). CDR3 nucleotide sequence: TGTGCCTGGGTTCCAGGAGATACGCAGTATTTT. This translates into CAWVPGDTQYF.

This sequence joins TRBV9 and TRBJ2-1; 9 positions agree with TRBD2. The junction had 9 bases not matched to a gene; V was cut back by 4 bases and J by 10 bases. CDR1 is SGDLS and CDR2 is YYNGEE in the germline V gene. This CDR3 has 14 residues. CDR3: CASSPAGREGEQFF. The CDR3 nucleotides are TGTGCCAGCAGCCCGGCGGGGCGGGAGGGAGAGCAGTTCTTC.

V and J are TRBV19 and TRBJ1-4, with 7 bases fitting TRBD1. Trimming at V came to 4 bases and at J to 5 bases, leaving 7 bases not matched to a gene. CDR1 is LNHDA and CDR2 is SQIVND in the germline V gene (reference sequence). This CDR3 has 15 residues. The CDR3 protein is CASSTRTGQNEKLFF. The CDR3 region has the DNA TGTGCCAGTAGTACGCGGACAGGCCAGAATGAAAAACTGTTTTTT. Full variable domain (outside the CDR3, taken from reference TRBV19 and TRBJ1-4): DGGITQSPKYLFRKEGQNVTLSCEQNLNHDAMYWYRQDPGQGLRLIYYSQIVNDFQKGDIAEGYSVSREKKESFPLTVTSAQKNPTAFYLCASSTRTGQNEKLFFGSGTQLSVL.

This clone was found once. V and J are TRBV9 and TRBJ2-2, with 11 nucleotides matching TRBD2. V gave up 0 bases and J gave up 6 bases; unmatched junction bases: 7. The germline V gene encodes CDR1 SGDLS and CDR2 YYNGEE. The CDR3 length is 17 residues. The CDR3 nucleotides are TGTGCCAGCAGCGTAGCGCGGCTAGCGGGAGGTTCCGGGGAGCTGTTTTTT. It codes for CASSVARLAGGSGELFF.

The gene calls are TRBV7-3 and TRBJ2-7, with 10 bases lining up with TRBD2. V lost 5 bases to trimming and J lost 7 bases; unmatched junction nucleotides: 5. The CDR3 extends over 13 amino acids. Germline loops: CDR1 SGHTA, CDR2 FQGTGA. CDR3 sequence (DNA): TGTGCCAGCAGCCCGCAGCGGGAGGGGGAGCAGTACTTC. Its translation is CASSPQREGEQYF. Using reference TRBV7-3 and TRBJ2-7 for the parts outside the CDR3, the full variable domain is GAGVSQTPSNKVTEKGKYVELRCDPISGHTALYWYRQSLGQGPEFLIYFQGTGAADDSGLPNDRFFAVRPEGSVSTLKIQRTERGDSAVYLCASSPQREGEQYFGPGTRLTVT.

The J gene is TRBJ1-1, the V gene TRBV29-1, with 10 bases fitting TRBD1. The CDR3 extends over 13 amino acids. Germline CDR1 SQVTM, CDR2 ANQGSEA. V lost 7 bases and J lost 1; bases outside the gene matches: 3. Here the CDR3 reads CSARQGANTEAFF. Here the CDR3 DNA reads TGCAGCGCACGACAGGGGGCGAACACTGAAGCTTTCTTT.

The V and J genes are TRBV14 and TRBJ2-7; D may be TRBD2 (6 bases). V was trimmed by 4 bases and J by 0 bases, leaving 13 bases between them. Germline CDR1 SGHDN, CDR2 FVKESK. The CDR3 contains 15 residues. This CDR3 is CASSLAGTLSYEQYF. The CDR3 DNA sequence: TGTGCCAGCAGCCTCGCCGGGACTCTCTCCTACGAGCAGTACTTC.

The V gene is TRBV7-9, the J gene TRBJ1-4; D remains unclear. Germline V gene lookup returns CDR1 SEHNR and CDR2 FQNEAQ (reference sequence). The CDR3 loop spans 13 amino acids. Trimming shortened V by 5 bases and J by 4 bases, and 8 bases separated the two germline ends. CDR3 region: CASSRAFNEKLFF. CDR3 DNA: TGTGCCAGCAGCAGGGCGTTTAATGAAAAACTGTTTTTT.

The rearrangement uses TRBV6-5 and TRBJ1-2; 9 bases agree with TRBD1. The CDR3 runs 14 residues. Trimming removed 2 bases from V and 6 bases from J; junction bases left unmatched: 4. Germline loops: CDR1 MNHEY, CDR2 SVGAGI. The CDR3 protein is CASSYLDRGDGYTF. In DNA form, the CDR3 reads TGTGCCAGCAGTTACCTGGACAGGGGCGATGGCTACACCTTC.

The V and J genes are TRBV28 and TRBJ2-1; D might be TRBD1 or TRBD2, each matching 5 bases. Trimming left V 2 bases short and J 3 bases short, with 17 bases between. Germline loops: CDR1 MDHEN, CDR2 SYDVKM. The CDR3 extends over 17 amino acids. CDR3 coding DNA: TGTGCCAGCAGTTTACCTAAGAGGGGTTCGCTCTACAATGAGCAGTTCTTC. Translating gives CASSLPKRGSLYNEQFF. The full variable domain, with the rest looked up from reference TRBV28 and TRBJ2-1, is DVKVTQSSRYLVKRTGEKVFLECVQDMDHENMFWYRQDPGLGLRLIYFSYDVKMKEKGDIPEGYSVSREKKERFSLILESASTNQTSMYLCASSLPKRGSLYNEQFFGPGTRLTVL.

The gene calls are TRBV19 and TRBJ1-5; D remains ambiguous. The germline V and J ends were trimmed by 7 bases and 3 bases, with 10 bases remaining between them. CDR3 length: 13 residues. From germline, CDR1 is LNHDA and CDR2 SQIVND (reference sequence). This CDR3 reads CASTTALNQPQHF. The CDR3 DNA reads as TGTGCCAGTACCACCGCCCTCAATCAGCCCCAGCATTTT.

V is TRBV11-2 and J is TRBJ2-6, with TRBD2 as a possible D gene (5 bases). This CDR3 is 17 amino acids long. Germline V lookup: CDR1 SGHAT, CDR2 FQNNGV. Trimming shortened V by 5 bases and J by 1 base, and 15 bases separated the two germline ends. DNA of the CDR3: TGTGCCAGCAGCCTCCACCCTCCGGGGTCTGGGGCCAACGTCCTGACTTTC. This encodes CASSLHPPGSGANVLTF. The full variable domain, in which reference TRBV11-2 and TRBJ2-6 provide the parts outside the CDR3, is EAGVAQSPRYKIIEKRQSVAFWCNPISGHATLYWYQQILGQGPKLLIQFQNNGVVDDSQLPKDRFSAERLKGVDSTLKIQPAKLEDSAVYLCASSLHPPGSGANVLTFGAGSRLTVL.

V gene TRBV27 combines with J gene TRBJ2-5; 7 bases map to TRBD2. This CDR3 comprises 14 residues. With V trimmed by 2 bases and J by 4 bases, 4 bases remained unmatched. Germline V gives CDR1 MNHEY, CDR2 SMNVEV (reference sequence). CDR3: CASSLAGALETQYF. CDR3 coding DNA: TGTGCCAGCAGTTTAGCGGGAGCGCTAGAGACCCAGTACTTC.